This entry describes one T cell receptor (beta chain). Antigen unknown. This sample is part of a study of blood T cells in healthy people across ages. Whole-study context: Template switching recovered approximately one barcoded beta molecule for every two T cells.

Broader study findings: Because donor CMV status was unknown, expanded clonotype changes were possibly confounded. Both naive CD4+ cell counts and diversity were greater in long-lived donors than in aged donors.

For the second PCR, which ran for about 7 to 11 cycles, a sample-barcoded 5' primer and a J-beta primer mix were used. Using its own MiXCR run on the 5' RACE reads, TCRdb lists one record per CDR3 protein. Of about 1.4 million distinct CDR3 sequences listed, roughly 59% were seen once; the top ten hold approximately 7%. V was pared by 5 bases and J by 1 base, with 7 bases between. Germline V gene data show CDR1 as KGHDR and CDR2 as SFDVKD. The CDR3 runs to 14 residues. Sequenced sample: blood. The receptor was isolated from a man between 18 and 35 years old in good health. V gene TRBV24-1 combines with J gene TRBJ2-2; D unclear. The CDR3 reads CATSGLGNTGELFF. CDR3 coding DNA: TGTGCCACCAGTGGTCTCGGGAACACCGGGGAGCTGTTTTTT.